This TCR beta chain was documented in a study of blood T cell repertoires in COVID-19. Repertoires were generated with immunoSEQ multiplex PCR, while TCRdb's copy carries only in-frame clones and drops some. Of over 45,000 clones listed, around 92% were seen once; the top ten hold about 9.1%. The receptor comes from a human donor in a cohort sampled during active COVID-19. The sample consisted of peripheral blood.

The CDR3: CASSSPGLGAEQYF. CDR3 DNA: TGTGCCAGCAGCTCCCCGGGACTAGGTGCCGAGCAGTACTTC. The genes are TRBV28 and TRBJ2-7, with 8 bases matching TRBD2. Losses at the gene ends were 6 bases for V and 6 bases for J; bases not matched to a gene: 10. The CDR3 contains 14 residues. In germline, CDR1 is MDHEN, CDR2 SYDVKM. The variable domain in full, with the rest retrieved from reference TRBV28 and TRBJ2-7, is DVKVTQSSRYLVKRTGEKVFLECVQDMDHENMFWYRQDPGLGLRLIYFSYDVKMKEKGDIPEGYSVSREKKERFSLILESASTNQTSMYLCASSSPGLGAEQYFGPGTRLTVT.